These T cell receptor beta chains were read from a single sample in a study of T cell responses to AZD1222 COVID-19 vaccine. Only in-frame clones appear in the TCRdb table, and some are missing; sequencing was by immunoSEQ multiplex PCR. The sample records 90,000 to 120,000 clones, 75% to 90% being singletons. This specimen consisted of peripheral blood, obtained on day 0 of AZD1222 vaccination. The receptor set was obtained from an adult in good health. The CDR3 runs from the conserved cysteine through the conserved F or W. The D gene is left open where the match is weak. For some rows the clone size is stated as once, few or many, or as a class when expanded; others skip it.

CDR3aa: CASSQGGAGGRSDNEQFF
CDR3nt: TGCGCCAGCAGCCAAGGGGGAGCGGGAGGCCGGTCGGACAATGAGCAGTTCTTC
j_gene: TRBJ2-1
d_gene: TRBD2
v_gene: TRBV4-1
abundance: few

CDR3aa: CASSTWTRNTEAFF
CDR3nt: TGTGCCAGCAGTACCTGGACAAGGAACACTGAAGCTTTCTTT
j_gene: TRBJ1-1
d_gene: .
v_gene: TRBV27
abundance: .

CDR3aa: CASSRGPGTEAFF
CDR3nt: TGTGCCAGCAGCCGTGGACCGGGCACTGAAGCTTTCTTT
j_gene: TRBJ1-1
d_gene: .
v_gene: TRBV6-5
abundance: .

CDR3aa: CATSRGGNTIYF
CDR3nt: TGTGCCACCAGCAGAGGCGGAAACACCATATATTTT
j_gene: TRBJ1-3
d_gene: .
v_gene: TRBV15
abundance: .

CDR3aa: CASRTTGSYEQYF
CDR3nt: TGTGCCAGCAGAACAACAGGGTCCTACGAGCAGTACTTC
j_gene: TRBJ2-7
d_gene: .
v_gene: TRBV6-5
abundance: .

CDR3aa: CASSPTLRRQYF
CDR3nt: TGTGCCAGCAGCCCGACCCTCCGTCGGCAGTACTTC
j_gene: TRBJ2-7
d_gene: .
v_gene: TRBV7-2
abundance: .

CDR3aa: CATSDLIGPRKTEAFF
CDR3nt: TGTGCCACCAGTGATTTGATCGGTCCAAGGAAAACTGAAGCTTTCTTT
j_gene: TRBJ1-1
d_gene: .
v_gene: TRBV24-1
abundance: .

CDR3aa: CASSAAFAIGEKLFF
CDR3nt: TGCGCCAGCAGTGCAGCGTTCGCGATAGGTGAAAAACTGTTTTTT
j_gene: TRBJ1-4
d_gene: .
v_gene: TRBV10-2
abundance: .

CDR3aa: CASSFTSGSYEQYF
CDR3nt: TGTGCCAGCAGCTTCACTAGCGGCTCCTACGAGCAGTACTTC
j_gene: TRBJ2-7
d_gene: TRBD2
v_gene: TRBV11-2
abundance: once

CDR3aa: CASNEPGGSGNTIYF
CDR3nt: TGTGCCAGCAACGAGCCGGGGGGCTCTGGAAACACCATATATTTT
j_gene: TRBJ1-3
d_gene: .
v_gene: TRBV28
abundance: .

CDR3aa: CASSRTGELFF
CDR3nt: TGTGCCAGTAGTAGGACCGGGGAGCTGTTTTTT
j_gene: TRBJ2-2
d_gene: .
v_gene: TRBV19
abundance: once

CDR3aa: CASRKTGSGNTIYF
CDR3nt: TGTGCCAGCAGGAAGACGGGCTCTGGAAACACCATATATTTT
j_gene: TRBJ1-3
d_gene: .
v_gene: TRBV5-8
abundance: .

CDR3aa: CASGRPDYNSPLHF
CDR3nt: TGTGCCAGCGGAAGACCTGATTATAATTCACCCCTCCACTTT
j_gene: TRBJ1-6
d_gene: .
v_gene: TRBV27
abundance: .

CDR3aa: CASSRQWNTEAFF
CDR3nt: TGTGCCAGCAGCCGACAGTGGAACACTGAAGCTTTCTTT
j_gene: TRBJ1-1
d_gene: .
v_gene: TRBV11-2
abundance: once

CDR3aa: CASSLQEYNSPLHF
CDR3nt: TGTGCCAGCAGTTTACAGGAATACAATTCACCCCTCCACTTT
j_gene: TRBJ1-6
d_gene: .
v_gene: TRBV28
abundance: .

CDR3aa: CASTAGPNYGYTF
CDR3nt: TGTGCCAGCACGGCGGGACCGAACTATGGCTACACCTTC
j_gene: TRBJ1-2
d_gene: .
v_gene: TRBV6-5
abundance: .

CDR3aa: CSASPQPPYNEQFF
CDR3nt: TGCAGTGCTAGTCCTCAACCACCCTACAATGAGCAGTTCTTC
j_gene: TRBJ2-1
d_gene: .
v_gene: TRBV20-1
abundance: .

CDR3aa: CASSKARGDSPLHF
CDR3nt: TGTGCCAGCAGTAAGGCTCGGGGGGATTCACCCCTCCACTTT
j_gene: TRBJ1-6
d_gene: .
v_gene: TRBV6-5
abundance: few